Included here is one TCR beta chain sequence, with context. Antigen specificity is unknown. Sequenced by immunoSEQ multiplex PCR; TCRdb stores in-frame clones only, minus some. Among more than 90,000 clones listed, 70% to 90% were seen once. J lost 4 bases, V lost 1 base, and 18 bases had no gene match. Per the germline V gene, CDR1 is KGHSH and CDR2 is LQKENI. This CDR3 comprises 19 residues. The sample belongs to a study of T cell responses to AZD1222 COVID-19 vaccine. Regarding the study as a whole: Clonal diversity may have been underestimated, and the donors were mostly white British, with more females than males. Close to half of all spike-specific TCRs reportedly target regions of the variants that are unmutated.

The source of this sequence is an adult who received the AZD1222 COVID-19 vaccine. The input for sequencing was peripheral blood, taken 28 days after the second AZD1222 dose. The J gene is TRBJ2-7, the V gene TRBV18, with 8 bases identical to TRBD1. Written as DNA, the CDR3 is TGTGCCAGCTCACCACTATCTCTCAGCACCGGGACAGGATTTTACGAGCAGTACTTC. Translating gives CASSPLSLSTGTGFYEQYF. The complete variable domain, with remaining parts taken from reference TRBV18 and TRBJ2-7, reads NAGVMQNPRHLVRRRGQEARLRCSPMKGHSHVYWYRQLPEEGLKFMVYLQKENIIDESGMPKERFSAEFPKEGPSILRIQQVVRGDSAAYFCASSPLSLSTGTGFYEQYFGPGTRLTVT.